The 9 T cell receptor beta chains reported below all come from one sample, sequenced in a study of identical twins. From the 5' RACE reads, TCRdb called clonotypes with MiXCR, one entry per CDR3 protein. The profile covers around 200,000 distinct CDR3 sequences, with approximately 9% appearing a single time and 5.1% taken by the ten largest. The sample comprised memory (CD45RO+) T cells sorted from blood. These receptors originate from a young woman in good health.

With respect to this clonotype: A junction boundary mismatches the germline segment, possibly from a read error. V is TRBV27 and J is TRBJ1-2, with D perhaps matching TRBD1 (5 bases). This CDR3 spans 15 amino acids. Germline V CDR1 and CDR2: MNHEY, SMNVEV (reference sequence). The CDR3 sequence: CASSYSDRLNSGYTF. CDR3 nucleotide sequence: TGTGCCAGCAGTTACTCTGACAGACTTAACTCTGGCTACACCTTC.

The CDR3 DNA reads TGTGCCAGCAGCTTGGGGGGACCGCTCTACGAGCAGTACTTC. Its protein product is CASSLGGPLYEQYF. The gene calls are TRBV5-5 and TRBJ2-7; D is tentatively TRBD1 or TRBD2 (5 bases each). The CDR3 totals 14 residues. In germline, CDR1 is SGHKS, CDR2 YYEKEE (reference sequence). Trimming pared 0 bases from V and 3 bases from J, leaving 10 bases between.

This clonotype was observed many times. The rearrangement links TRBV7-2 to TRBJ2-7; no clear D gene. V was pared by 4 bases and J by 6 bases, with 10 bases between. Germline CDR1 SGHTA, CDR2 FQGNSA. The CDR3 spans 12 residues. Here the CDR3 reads CASSSRTSEQYF. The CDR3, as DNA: TGTGCCAGCAGCTCAAGAACGTCCGAGCAGTACTTC.

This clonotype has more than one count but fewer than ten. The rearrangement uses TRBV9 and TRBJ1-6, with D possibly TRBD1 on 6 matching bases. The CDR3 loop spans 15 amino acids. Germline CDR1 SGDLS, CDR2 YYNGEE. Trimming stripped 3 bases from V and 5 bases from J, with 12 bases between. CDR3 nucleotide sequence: TGTGCCAGCAGCGCAACAGGGAGAGATAATTCACCCCTCCACTTT. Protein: CASSATGRDNSPLHF.

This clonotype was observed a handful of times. The CDR3 DNA is TGTGCCAGCAGTGCACGATCCCCCCGGATTTCCTACAATGAGCAGTTCTTC. Protein: CASSARSPRISYNEQFF. This chain connects TRBV6-1 to TRBJ2-1; D not certain. The CDR3 has 17 amino acids. The V end was cut by 4 bases, the J end by 1 base, with 17 bases between. Germline loops: CDR1 MNHNS, CDR2 SASEGT.

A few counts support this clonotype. For the CDR3, the DNA is TGTGCCAGCAGCCAAGATAGCCCTCTCACAGGGATAGGTGGCTACACCTTC. Its protein is CASSQDSPLTGIGGYTF. V is TRBV4-2 and J is TRBJ1-2; D perhaps matches TRBD1 (6 bases). The CDR3 has 17 amino acids. V was cut by 0 bases and J by 7 bases, with 21 bases left in between. Per the germline V gene, CDR1 is LGHNA and CDR2 is YNFKEQ.

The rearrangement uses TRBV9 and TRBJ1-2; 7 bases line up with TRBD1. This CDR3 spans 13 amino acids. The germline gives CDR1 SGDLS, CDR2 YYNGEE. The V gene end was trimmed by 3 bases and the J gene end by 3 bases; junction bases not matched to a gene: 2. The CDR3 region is CASSGDSYYGYTF. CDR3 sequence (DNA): TGTGCCAGCAGCGGGGACAGCTACTATGGCTACACCTTC.

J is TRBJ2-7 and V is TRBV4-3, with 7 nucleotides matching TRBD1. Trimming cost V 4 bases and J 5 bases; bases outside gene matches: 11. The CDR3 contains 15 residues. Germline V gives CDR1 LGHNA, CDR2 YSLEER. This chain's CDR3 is CASSRGQGESHEQYF. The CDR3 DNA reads TGCGCCAGCAGCCGTGGGCAGGGGGAGTCTCACGAGCAGTACTTC.

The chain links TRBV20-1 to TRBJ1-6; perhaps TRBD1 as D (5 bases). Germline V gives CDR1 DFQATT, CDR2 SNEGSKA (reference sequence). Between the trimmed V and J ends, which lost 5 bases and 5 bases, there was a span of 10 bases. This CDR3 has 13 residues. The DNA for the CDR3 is TGCAGTGCTGGAAGGGACCATAATTCACCCCTCCACTTT. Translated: CSAGRDHNSPLHF.